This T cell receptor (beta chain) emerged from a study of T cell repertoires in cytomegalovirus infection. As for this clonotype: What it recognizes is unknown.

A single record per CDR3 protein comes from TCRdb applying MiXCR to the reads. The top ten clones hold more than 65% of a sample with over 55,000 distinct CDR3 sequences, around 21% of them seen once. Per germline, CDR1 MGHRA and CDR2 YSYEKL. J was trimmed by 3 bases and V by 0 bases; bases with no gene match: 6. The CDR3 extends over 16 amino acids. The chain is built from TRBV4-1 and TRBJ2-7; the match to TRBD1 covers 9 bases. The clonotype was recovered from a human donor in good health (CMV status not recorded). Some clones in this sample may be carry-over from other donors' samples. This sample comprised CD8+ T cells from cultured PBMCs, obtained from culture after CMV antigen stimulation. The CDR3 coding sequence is TGCGCCAGCAGCCAAGATAAAGGACAGGGGTACTACGAGCAGTACTTC. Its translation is CASSQDKGQGYYEQYF.